These 32 T cell receptor beta chains share one sample of origin, sequenced in a study of graft-versus-host responses after intestinal transplantation. Their antigen targets remain unknown. Method: immunoSEQ multiplex PCR; TCRdb's copy keeps in-frame clones and lacks some. The top ten clones hold over 0.55% of a sample with nearly 110,000 clones, about nine tenths of them seen once. Sequenced material: unstimulated CD4+ T cells sorted from spleen or lymph node cells, taken before transplant. Every receptor here comes from a human donor who was the organ donor for an intestinal transplant.

Note on this clone: A junction end diverges from the germline sequence, so it may reflect a read error. The J gene is TRBJ2-7, the V gene TRBV2; 11 positions agree with TRBD1. This CDR3 is built from 15 residues. Germline V gives CDR1 SNHLY, CDR2 FYNNEI. The CDR3 sequence is CASREGTGGVHEQYF. The CDR3 nucleotides are TGTGCCAGCAGAGAAGGGACAGGGGGGGTCCACGAGCAGTACTTC.

This chain connects TRBV11-3 to TRBJ2-7; 9 nucleotides line up with TRBD1. The ends lost 6 bases at V and 4 bases at J; junction bases unmatched: 7. The germline CDR1 and CDR2 sequences are SGHNT and YENEEA. There are 14 residues in the CDR3. Written as DNA, the CDR3 is TGTGCCAGCAGAATTATCGGGACAGGGTACGAGCAGTACTTC. Translating it yields CASRIIGTGYEQYF.

The count of this clone is one. The rearrangement joins TRBV4-2 to TRBJ2-7; D unresolved. The V end lost 0 bases, the J end lost 0 bases, and 12 bases lay between the germline ends. This CDR3 has 16 amino acids. CDR1 and CDR2 from the germline V gene are LGHNA and YNFKEQ. CDR3 protein: CASSQDRFSSSYEQYF. The CDR3 DNA sequence: TGTGCCAGCAGCCAAGATCGGTTCTCCAGCTCCTACGAGCAGTACTTC.

The chain recombines TRBV10-3 with TRBJ2-5; 7 nucleotides line up with TRBD1. In germline, CDR1 is ENHRY, CDR2 SYGVKD. The junction had 7 bases not matched to a gene; V was cut back by 6 bases and J by 0 bases. The CDR3 contains 15 residues. The CDR3 DNA sequence: TGTGCCATCAGGGAGGACAGGAATTACCAAGAGACCCAGTACTTC. It translates to CAIREDRNYQETQYF.

The V and J genes are TRBV5-5 and TRBJ2-5; 8 positions match TRBD2. Germline assignment: CDR1 SGHKS and CDR2 YYEKEE (reference sequence). Losses at the gene ends were 5 bases for V and 5 bases for J; bases not matched to a gene: 17. The CDR3 runs 17 residues. This CDR3 is CASRPNGVLAGVETQYF. The CDR3 bases are TGTGCCAGCAGACCGAACGGGGTCCTAGCGGGCGTGGAGACCCAGTACTTC.

The V call is TRBV2, the J call TRBJ1-1; tentatively, D is TRBD1 (6 bases). Trimming took off 4 bases at V and 4 bases at J, with 10 bases between the two ends. In germline, CDR1 is SNHLY, CDR2 FYNNEI. This CDR3 spans 13 amino acids. This chain's CDR3 is CASSGGTSTEAFF. CDR3 sequence (DNA): TGTGCCAGCAGTGGAGGGACAAGCACTGAAGCTTTCTTT.

This clone was seen a single time. This sequence joins TRBV5-1 and TRBJ1-1, with 7 positions matching TRBD1. Trimming at V came to 0 bases and at J to 5 bases, leaving 10 bases not matched to a gene. The CDR3 covers 16 residues. Germline CDR1 and CDR2: SGHRS and YFSETQ. CDR3 nucleotides: TGCGCCAGCAGCTTGGTGGCTCAGGGGGGTTCGACTGAAGCTTTCTTT. Its translation: CASSLVAQGGSTEAFF.

This clone was counted only a few times. The rearrangement uses TRBV6-1 and TRBJ2-3, with 8 bases aligning to TRBD1. With V trimmed by 7 bases and J by 2 bases, 8 bases remained unmatched. The length of the CDR3 is 15 residues. CDR1 and CDR2 (germline): MNHNS, SASEGT. CDR3 loop: CASKRGQGNTDTQYF. As DNA, the CDR3 is TGTGCCAGCAAGCGCGGACAGGGAAACACAGATACGCAGTATTTT.

This chain uses TRBV5-1 with TRBJ2-7; D is undetermined. This CDR3 has 13 amino acids. In germline, CDR1 is SGHRS, CDR2 YFSETQ. V gave up 0 bases and J gave up 3 bases, with 7 bases separating them. The CDR3 loop reads CASSLVQSYEQYF. The CDR3 DNA follows: TGCGCCAGCAGCTTGGTACAGAGCTACGAGCAGTACTTC.

About this clone: Other DNA sequences of this sample code for an identical CDR3. The chain carries TRBV9 and TRBJ2-6, with 7 bases lining up with TRBD2. The CDR3 runs to 16 residues. The J segment lost 0 bases and the V segment lost 0 bases, leaving 0 bases of the junction unmatched. Germline V gene lookup returns CDR1 SGDLS and CDR2 YYNGEE. CDR3 protein: CASSVAGGSGANVLTF. As DNA, the CDR3 is TGTGCCAGCAGCGTAGCGGGGGGCTCTGGGGCCAACGTCCTGACTTTC.

The J gene is TRBJ1-1, the V gene TRBV5-1; a possible D gene is TRBD1 (5 bases). CDR3 length: 14 amino acids. The ends were cut back, 1 base at V and 6 bases at J, with 13 bases in the middle. In germline, CDR1 is SGHRS, CDR2 YFSETQ. The CDR3 DNA follows: TGCGCCAGCAGCTTGCGGGGGAGAGGCGCTGAAGCTTTCTTT. Its translation: CASSLRGRGAEAFF.

Turning to this clone: The same CDR3 can be traced to other DNA sequences in this sample. This sequence joins TRBV2 and TRBJ2-1, with 7 bases that match TRBD2. Losses at the gene ends were 6 bases for V and 3 bases for J; bases not matched to a gene: 5. The CDR3 is made up of 14 amino acids. CDR1 is SNHLY and CDR2 is FYNNEI in the germline V gene. The CDR3: CASRPAGVYNEQFF. As DNA, the CDR3 is TGTGCCAGCAGACCGGCGGGAGTCTACAATGAGCAGTTCTTC.

J is TRBJ2-7 and V is TRBV10-1; D might be TRBD1 (6 bases). Trimming stripped 3 bases from V and 2 bases from J, with 8 bases between. The CDR3 is made up of 13 amino acids. The germline V gene has CDR1 WNHNN and CDR2 SYGVQD (reference sequence). The CDR3 coding sequence is TGCGCCAGCAGTGATGGACAGACCTACGAGCAGTACTTC. Amino acid sequence: CASSDGQTYEQYF.

The chain carries TRBV10-3 and TRBJ1-1, with D possibly being TRBD1 (5 bases). The CDR3 length is 13 residues. Germline CDR1 reads ENHRY; CDR2 reads SYGVKD. V was clipped by 6 bases and J by 1 base, with 9 bases between them. In DNA form, the CDR3 reads TGTGCCATCAGGGGGACGGCGAACACTGAAGCTTTCTTT. Protein product: CAIRGTANTEAFF.

CDR3 sequence reads: CASSSHGLGGGANVLTF. The CDR3 DNA sequence: TGTGCCAGCAGCTCCCACGGACTCGGCGGTGGGGCCAACGTCCTGACTTTC. The rearrangement links TRBV11-2 to TRBJ2-6, with D possibly being TRBD2 (5 bases). Per germline, CDR1 SGHAT and CDR2 FQNNGV. The CDR3 has 17 residues. Trimming cost V 4 bases and J 3 bases, with 16 bases left between them.

The gene calls are TRBV5-6 and TRBJ1-2; D not certain. The CDR3 is 15 amino acids. Germline loops: CDR1 SGHDT, CDR2 YYEEEE. Trimming shortened V by 2 bases and J by 6 bases, and 17 bases separated the two germline ends. For the CDR3, the DNA is TGTGCCAGCAGCTTTCGGATGAGGAAGTCGGATGGCTACACCTTC. The encoded protein is CASSFRMRKSDGYTF.

This chain links TRBV6-1 with TRBJ2-7; a possible D gene is TRBD1 (5 bases). Looked up from germline, CDR1 is MNHNS and CDR2 is SASEGT. The CDR3 consists of 12 residues. Trimming shortened V by 2 bases and J by 5 bases, and 7 bases separated the two germline ends. The CDR3 coding sequence is TGTGCCAGCAGTGAACAAGGGGACGAGCAGTACTTC. Translation gives CASSEQGDEQYF.

The chain recombines TRBV23-1 with TRBJ1-4; D gene uncertain. TRBV23-1 is noted as an ORF with a role that remains uncertain. The CDR3 runs to 15 residues. V gave up 5 bases and J gave up 6 bases, with 16 bases separating them. The CDR3 nucleotides read TGCGCCAGCAGTTTAAAGGACTTCGTAGATGAAAAACTGTTTTTT. It yields the protein CASSLKDFVDEKLFF.

The CDR3 here is CASSYMGHQGDTQYF. CDR3 coding DNA: TGTGCCAGCAGTTATATGGGACACCAAGGGGATACGCAGTATTTT. This chain uses TRBV6-5 with TRBJ2-3; D perhaps matches TRBD1 (6 bases). The germline CDR1 and CDR2 sequences are MNHEY and SVGAGI. The CDR3 is 15 amino acids. Trimming pared 3 bases from V and 6 bases from J, leaving 16 bases between.

This clone was picked up a small number of times. V is TRBV5-1 and J is TRBJ2-2, with D maybe TRBD2 (7 bases). This CDR3 has 17 amino acids. CDR1 and CDR2 from the germline V gene are SGHRS and YFSETQ. Trimming removed 0 bases at V and 0 bases at J, with 12 bases between. The DNA for the CDR3 is TGCGCCAGCAGCTTGGGGCCGGGGGGCTCGAACACCGGGGAGCTGTTTTTT. Amino acid sequence: CASSLGPGGSNTGELFF. The whole variable domain, filled in from reference TRBV5-1 and TRBJ2-2, reads KAGVTQTPRYLIKTRGQQVTLSCSPISGHRSVSWYQQTPGQGLQFLFEYFSETQRNKGNFPGRFSGRQFSNSRSEMNVSTLELGDSALYLCASSLGPGGSNTGELFFGEGSRLTVL.

The chain is built from TRBV29-1 and TRBJ2-1, with a tentative D call TRBD1 (5 bases). The CDR3 is made up of 12 amino acids. With 6 bases removed from V and 0 bases from J, the gap between germline ends came to 6 bases. Germline loops: CDR1 SQVTM, CDR2 ANQGSEA. The CDR3, as DNA: TGCAGCGTAGGACACTCCTACAATGAGCAGTTCTTC. Amino acid sequence: CSVGHSYNEQFF.

This clone came up a few times. The V call is TRBV7-9, the J call TRBJ1-2; D unclear. The CDR3 runs 12 residues. V was shortened by 1 base and J by 13 bases, with 13 bases between the two germline ends. Germline V lookup: CDR1 SEHNR, CDR2 FQNEAQ (reference sequence). The chain's CDR3 is CASSLEEQECTF. Here the CDR3 DNA reads TGTGCCAGCAGCTTAGAGGAGCAGGAGTGCACCTTC.

The genes are TRBV30 and TRBJ2-2, with 7 bases fitting TRBD1. The ends lost 3 bases at V and 1 base at J; junction bases unmatched: 2. Germline CDR1 GTSNPN, CDR2 SVGIG (reference sequence). The CDR3 sequence is 14 residues long. CDR3 amino acids: CAWRRQGNTGELFF. CDR3 in DNA: TGTGCCTGGAGAAGACAGGGGAACACCGGGGAGCTGTTTTTT.

This clone is a singleton in its sample. This CDR3 reads CASSLVMGARNTDTQYF. The DNA for the CDR3 is TGTGCCAGCAGCTTGGTTATGGGGGCCCGGAACACAGATACGCAGTATTTT. This chain connects TRBV5-4 to TRBJ2-3; a possible D gene is TRBD1 (6 bases). Trimming cost V 0 bases and J 2 bases, with 16 bases left between them. Germline-derived CDR1 and CDR2 are SGHNT and YYREEE (reference sequence). The CDR3 has 17 amino acids.

In this sample, this clone turned up once. The chain carries TRBV7-2 and TRBJ1-5, with 8 bases fitting TRBD1. The CDR3 contains 15 residues. The germline gives CDR1 SGHTA, CDR2 FQGNSA. Trimming cost V 0 bases and J 4 bases; bases outside gene matches: 2. The CDR3 loop reads CASSLATGDNQPQHF. CDR3 bases: TGTGCCAGCAGCTTAGCGACAGGGGATAATCAGCCCCAGCATTTT.

This chain uses TRBV29-1 with TRBJ2-1; TRBD1 or TRBD2 may be the D gene (6 bases each). The CDR3 consists of 14 residues. V was shortened by 3 bases and J by 12 bases, with 21 bases between the two germline ends. Germline V lookup: CDR1 SQVTM, CDR2 ANQGSEA. The CDR3 nucleotides are TGCAGCGTTGACCGACCGGGGGCCGGGGCGGGGCAGTTCTTC. It translates to CSVDRPGAGAGQFF.

The chain combines TRBV30 with TRBJ1-6, with D possibly being TRBD1 (6 bases). Germline V gene sequence: CDR1 GTSNPN, CDR2 SVGIG (reference sequence). The CDR3 runs to 14 residues. V lost 3 bases and J 5 bases, leaving 11 bases between the germline ends. The CDR3 sequence is CAWRKQGNNSPLHF. DNA for the CDR3: TGTGCCTGGAGAAAACAGGGAAATAATTCACCCCTCCACTTT.

The chain has TRBV6-1 and TRBJ2-2, with D perhaps matching TRBD2 (6 bases). The CDR3 spans 16 residues. The germline V and J ends were trimmed by 4 bases and 1 base, with 13 bases remaining between them. Per the germline V gene, CDR1 is MNHNS and CDR2 is SASEGT. The CDR3 DNA follows: TGTGCCAGCAGTGGAGGGGCTAGCGTGAACACCGGGGAGCTGTTTTTT. Its protein product is CASSGGASVNTGELFF.

The chain carries TRBV4-2 and TRBJ1-6, with D unclear. Germline CDR1 is LGHNA and CDR2 is YNFKEQ. The CDR3 contains 16 residues. V was pared by 0 bases and J by 12 bases, with 18 bases between. CDR3 coding DNA: TGTGCCAGCAGCCAAGATGCGGCGACGGGTACTGGACCCCTCCACTTT. Translation: CASSQDAATGTGPLHF.

Written as DNA, the CDR3 is TGTGCCAGCTCACCAAGTAGCGGGGGACCGAATGAGCAGTTCTTC. Protein sequence: CASSPSSGGPNEQFF. The rearrangement uses TRBV18 and TRBJ2-1; TRBD2 matches at 9 bases. Trimming cost V 2 bases and J 7 bases; bases outside gene matches: 6. Germline V gene lookup returns CDR1 KGHSH and CDR2 LQKENI. This CDR3 has 15 residues.

The CDR3 spells CASSLPGTGVREQYF. The CDR3 nucleotides read TGTGCCAGTAGTCTTCCCGGGACAGGGGTTCGCGAGCAGTACTTC. The rearrangement links TRBV19 to TRBJ2-7; 10 nucleotides agree with TRBD1. V shed 5 bases, J shed 6 bases, and the junction held 10 bases outside the gene matches. The germline CDR1 and CDR2 sequences are LNHDA and SQIVND (reference sequence). The CDR3 is made up of 15 amino acids.

The CDR3 protein is CAWTSRGARGNTIYF. The CDR3 nucleotides read TGTGCCTGGACCAGCAGGGGGGCACGAGGAAACACCATATATTTT. V is TRBV30 and J is TRBJ1-3, with 7 positions matching TRBD1. The V segment lost 4 bases and the J segment 4 bases; nucleotides outside the gene matches: 10. Germline CDR1 is GTSNPN and CDR2 is SVGIG (reference sequence). This CDR3 is 15 amino acids long.